The 25 T cell receptor beta chains listed next were all sequenced from one sample in a study of CD4 T cell repertoires in COVID-19. Generated by immunoSEQ multiplex PCR, the TCRdb table keeps only in-frame clones and is missing some. The sample lists thousands of clones, less than 90% occurring once. The memory T cells were sequenced right after ex vivo isolation, without culture. Sequences were derived from effector memory CD4+ T cells from blood, sampled before the COVID-19 pandemic. All receptors come from a human donor who had COVID-19.

J is TRBJ1-2 and V is TRBV27; 11 bases match TRBD1. CDR1 is MNHEY, CDR2 SMNVEV, per germline (reference sequence). The CDR3 has 16 amino acids. The trim removed 0 bases at V and 8 bases at J, leaving 8 bases unmatched. CDR3 protein: CASSLSRTGGVVGYTF. The CDR3 DNA is TGTGCCAGCAGTTTATCGAGGACAGGGGGCGTGGTGGGCTACACCTTC.

This sequence joins TRBV5-8 and TRBJ2-7; 8 positions agree with TRBD1. This CDR3 is 16 amino acids long. Trimming removed 0 bases from V and 3 bases from J; junction bases left unmatched: 8. Germline V gene lookup returns CDR1 SGHTS and CDR2 YDEGEE. CDR3 nucleotides: TGTGCCAGCAGCTTGGCCGGGACAGGCCGTCGCTACGAGCAGTACTTC. Its protein product is CASSLAGTGRRYEQYF. Combining the CDR3 with reference TRBV5-8 and TRBJ2-7 gives the whole variable domain EAGVTQSPTHLIKTRGQQATLRCSPISGHTSVYWYQQALGLGLQFLLWYDEGEERNRGNFPPRFSGRQFPNYSSELNVNALELEDSALYLCASSLAGTGRRYEQYFGPGTRLTVT.

The rearrangement links TRBV19 to TRBJ1-3; D is ambiguous. Germline V lookup: CDR1 LNHDA, CDR2 SQIVND (reference sequence). The CDR3 is 13 amino acids. Trimming took off 6 bases at V and 0 bases at J, with 6 bases between the two ends. The CDR3 sequence: CASSAGSGNTIYF. Here the CDR3 DNA reads TGTGCCAGTAGCGCGGGCTCTGGAAACACCATATATTTT.

The rearrangement joins TRBV5-1 to TRBJ1-1; a possible D gene is TRBD1 (6 bases). CDR1 and CDR2 (germline): SGHRS, YFSETQ. CDR3 length: 12 residues. The V end was cut by 3 bases, the J end by 8 bases, with 11 bases between. The CDR3 protein is CASSSRGSEAFF. The DNA of the CDR3 is TGCGCCAGCAGCTCCAGGGGCTCCGAAGCTTTCTTT.

The gene calls are TRBV12-5 and TRBJ1-1, with a possible D match to TRBD1 (6 bases). Germline loops: CDR1 LGHNT, CDR2 FRNRAP. The V gene lost 4 bases and the J gene lost 0 bases, with 18 bases spanning the gap. The CDR3 totals 17 residues. Here the CDR3 reads CASGSSGQGTMNTEAFF. The DNA of the CDR3 is TGTGCTAGTGGTTCCTCGGGGCAGGGGACGATGAACACTGAAGCTTTCTTT.

The chain employs TRBV11-2 and TRBJ2-7; the D is unclear. The V end was cut by 6 bases, the J end by 5 bases, with 11 bases between. CDR3 length equals 12 residues. Germline V gives CDR1 SGHAT, CDR2 FQNNGV. CDR3 sequence: CASSKRLHEQYF. The CDR3 DNA follows: TGTGCCAGCAGTAAGAGGCTGCACGAGCAGTACTTC.

This clone is labeled as medium-sized (0.01 to 0.1%). This sequence joins TRBV10-3 and TRBJ1-3; TRBD1 might be the D (6 bases). CDR1 is ENHRY and CDR2 is SYGVKD in the germline V gene. The CDR3 length is 14 residues. V was pared by 6 bases and J by 6 bases, with 15 bases between. The CDR3 nucleotides are TGTGCCATCAGGGGGGCCGATGCTGTAAACACCATATATTTT. This gives the protein CAIRGADAVNTIYF.

The chain has TRBV2 and TRBJ2-5; TRBD1 matches at 8 bases. V shed 1 base, J shed 5 bases, and the junction held 6 bases outside the gene matches. The V gene's germline CDR1 is SNHLY and CDR2 FYNNEI. The CDR3 covers 15 residues. CDR3: CASSEVRTGSETQYF. CDR3 DNA: TGTGCCAGCAGTGAAGTTCGGACAGGGTCGGAGACCCAGTACTTC.

This rearrangement joins TRBV7-8 to TRBJ2-5; TRBD1 agrees at 8 bases. The V gene end was trimmed by 5 bases and the J gene end by 2 bases; junction bases not matched to a gene: 7. The CDR3 spans 15 residues. Germline lookup yields CDR1 SGHVS and CDR2 FQNEAQ. The chain's CDR3 is CASSRVTGAQETQYF. The CDR3 coding sequence is TGTGCCAGCAGCCGAGTGACAGGGGCACAAGAGACCCAGTACTTC.

The chain employs TRBV2 and TRBJ1-1; the match to TRBD1 covers 8 bases. CDR1 and CDR2 from the germline V gene are SNHLY and FYNNEI. The CDR3 sequence is 16 residues long. The trim removed 1 base at V and 6 bases at J, leaving 10 bases unmatched. As DNA, the CDR3 is TGTGCCAGCAGTGAAGGACACCTTACAGGGGGGGCTGAAGCTTTCTTT. Amino acids: CASSEGHLTGGAEAFF.

This chain links TRBV10-3 with TRBJ2-2; D might be TRBD2 (5 bases). Trimming left V 5 bases short and J 4 bases short, with 11 bases between. Germline V CDR1 and CDR2: ENHRY, SYGVKD. The CDR3 has 14 residues. The CDR3 nucleotides read TGTGCCATCAGTCCAACTAGTACCACCGGGGAGCTGTTTTTT. Its translation: CAISPTSTTGELFF.

This rearrangement joins TRBV11-2 to TRBJ2-7; 7 nucleotides line up with TRBD1. Germline CDR1 SGHAT, CDR2 FQNNGV. The V and J ends lost 6 bases and 1 base, in that order; junction bases with no gene match: 9. The CDR3 loop spans 15 amino acids. The CDR3 sequence is CASRWTTGRSYEQYF. The CDR3 DNA reads TGTGCCAGCAGGTGGACGACAGGGCGTTCCTACGAGCAGTACTTC.

This clone was counted between two and nine times. The rearrangement uses TRBV2 and TRBJ1-5, with 8 bases identical to TRBD1. Losses at the gene ends were 2 bases for V and 4 bases for J; bases not matched to a gene: 4. Germline loops: CDR1 SNHLY, CDR2 FYNNEI. The CDR3 consists of 15 residues. CDR3 amino acids: CASSENRGSNQPQHF. The CDR3 DNA reads TGTGCCAGCAGTGAAAACAGGGGGTCAAATCAGCCCCAGCATTTT.

Relative to its sample, this clone is medium-sized (0.01 to 0.1%). The chain carries TRBV4-1 and TRBJ1-2, with D tentatively TRBD1 (5 bases). The CDR3 totals 16 residues. Looked up from germline, CDR1 is MGHRA and CDR2 is YSYEKL. With 4 bases removed from V and 3 bases from J, the gap between germline ends came to 18 bases. CDR3 loop: CASSRITEGGDYGYTF. CDR3 nucleotide sequence: TGCGCCAGCAGCCGGATCACGGAAGGAGGGGACTATGGCTACACCTTC.

The V call is TRBV11-3, the J call TRBJ2-1, with 9 bases identical to TRBD2. The ends lost 1 base at V and 7 bases at J; junction bases unmatched: 5. The CDR3 contains 15 residues. Germline V gene data show CDR1 as SGHNT and CDR2 as YENEEA. CDR3 amino acids: CASSLGASGENEQFF. For the CDR3, the DNA is TGTGCCAGCAGCTTAGGGGCTAGCGGGGAGAATGAGCAGTTCTTC.

In its sample, this clone was seen once. The chain joins TRBV7-9 to TRBJ2-1; tentatively, D is TRBD2 (7 bases). CDR1 is SEHNR, CDR2 FQNEAQ, per germline (reference sequence). This CDR3 contains 16 residues. V shed 1 base and J shed 6 bases, with 16 bases lying between them. The CDR3 sequence: CASSLVTGGGGNEQFF. Here the CDR3 DNA reads TGTGCCAGCAGCTTAGTTACTGGCGGGGGCGGCAATGAGCAGTTCTTC.

J is TRBJ1-2 and V is TRBV6-5; no clear D gene. In germline, CDR1 is MNHEY, CDR2 SVGAGI. The CDR3 covers 13 residues. V lost 0 bases and J 4 bases, leaving 6 bases between the germline ends. The CDR3 bases are TGTGCCAGCAGTTACTCTGAGCTCTATGGCTACACCTTC. Translation gives CASSYSELYGYTF.

The DNA of the CDR3 is TGTGCCAGCAGCTCCCTGACGGGGCGGGGAGAGACCCAGTACTTC. Protein: CASSSLTGRGETQYF. V gene TRBV7-8 combines with J gene TRBJ2-5; perhaps TRBD2 as D (6 bases). This CDR3 is 15 amino acids long. CDR1 is SGHVS and CDR2 is FQNEAQ in the germline V gene. V dropped 4 bases and J dropped 4 bases, with 16 bases sitting between them.

The chain combines TRBV7-9 with TRBJ2-7, with D perhaps TRBD1 (6 bases). Trimming shortened V by 4 bases and J by 2 bases, and 12 bases separated the two germline ends. This CDR3 comprises 14 residues. Germline V gene data show CDR1 as SEHNR and CDR2 as FQNEAQ (reference sequence). CDR3 sequence reads: CASSSKWDTYEQYF. The CDR3 DNA is TGTGCCAGCAGCTCCAAATGGGACACCTACGAGCAGTACTTC.

The chain carries TRBV19 and TRBJ2-7; 8 nucleotides agree with TRBD1. CDR1 and CDR2 from the germline V gene are LNHDA and SQIVND (reference sequence). The CDR3 has 18 amino acids. V gave up 5 bases and J gave up 1 base; unmatched junction bases: 16. CDR3 in amino acids: CASSARDRTKNPSYEQYF. DNA for the CDR3: TGTGCCAGTAGTGCCCGGGACAGGACCAAAAACCCATCCTACGAGCAGTACTTC. The full variable domain, completed using reference TRBV19 and TRBJ2-7, is DGGITQSPKYLFRKEGQNVTLSCEQNLNHDAMYWYRQDPGQGLRLIYYSQIVNDFQKGDIAEGYSVSREKKESFPLTVTSAQKNPTAFYLCASSARDRTKNPSYEQYFGPGTRLTVT.

This rearrangement joins TRBV6-5 to TRBJ2-7; D is possibly TRBD2 (6 bases). Looked up from germline, CDR1 is MNHEY and CDR2 is SVGAGI. The V and J ends lost 5 bases and 7 bases respectively, with 15 bases between them. This CDR3 has 13 residues. DNA for the CDR3: TGTGCCAGCAGTCCTGCGCGGAGGGCTGAGCAGTACTTC. It codes for CASSPARRAEQYF.

V usage is TRBV18 and J usage is TRBJ2-1; 7 positions agree with TRBD1. J lost 5 bases, V lost 1 base, and 2 bases had no gene match. Germline V gene lookup returns CDR1 KGHSH and CDR2 LQKENI. The length of the CDR3 is 14 residues. The CDR3 loop is CASSPLGTDNEQFF. CDR3 DNA: TGTGCCAGCTCACCACTCGGGACAGACAATGAGCAGTTCTTC. The full variable domain, with the rest looked up from reference TRBV18 and TRBJ2-1, is NAGVMQNPRHLVRRRGQEARLRCSPMKGHSHVYWYRQLPEEGLKFMVYLQKENIIDESGMPKERFSAEFPKEGPSILRIQQVVRGDSAAYFCASSPLGTDNEQFFGPGTRLTVL.

This sequence joins TRBV10-2 and TRBJ1-2, with TRBD1 identical over 8 bases. The CDR3 spans 14 residues. Germline V CDR1 and CDR2: WSHSY, SAAADI. V trimming: 0 bases; J trimming: 6 bases; junction bases outside the gene matches: 3. The CDR3 spells CASSESTGVDGYTF. CDR3 sequence (DNA): TGCGCCAGCAGTGAGTCGACAGGGGTGGATGGCTACACCTTC.

This rearrangement joins TRBV7-8 to TRBJ2-7; D unresolved. Germline lookup yields CDR1 SGHVS and CDR2 FQNEAQ. With 5 bases removed from V and 4 bases from J, the gap between germline ends came to 12 bases. CDR3 length: 13 amino acids. The CDR3: CASSAAGFYEQYF. The DNA of the CDR3 is TGTGCCAGCAGCGCGGCCGGGTTTTACGAGCAGTACTTC.

This clone came up once. The rearrangement joins TRBV27 to TRBJ1-3, with D hard to call. This CDR3 is built from 12 residues. Trimming removed 4 bases at V and 4 bases at J, with 5 bases between. Germline V CDR1 and CDR2: MNHEY, SMNVEV (reference sequence). CDR3 nucleotide sequence: TGTGCCAGCAGTTCCGGGGGAAACACCATATATTTT. This sequence encodes CASSSGGNTIYF.